The 3 T cell receptor beta chains in this list originate from one sample, sequenced in a study of beta chain features in type 1 diabetes. Study-level results: Type 1 diabetes patients had TCRB CDR3s that were shorter (moderately but significantly so) in all four CD4+ subsets.

The antigens these receptors bind are not known. The study reverse transcribed the entire isolated RNA, so it sequenced expressed TCRB transcripts. Libraries were prepared by immunoSEQ multiplex PCR; TCRdb keeps only in-frame clonotypes and omits some of them. The sample includes 310,000 or so clones, 15% of them seen just once. Sequenced input: naive CD4+ T cells from blood. The receptors here all came from a man between 18 and 35 years old with type 1 diabetes.

The chain joins TRBV7-8 to TRBJ2-7; 14 positions agree with TRBD2. The CDR3 is 15 residues long. V lost 4 bases and J lost 3; bases outside the gene matches: 2. Per germline, CDR1 SGHVS and CDR2 FQNEAQ. The CDR3 loop reads CASSWGLAGVYEQYF. The CDR3 nucleotides read TGTGCCAGCAGCTGGGGACTAGCGGGGGTCTACGAGCAGTACTTC.

The chain carries TRBV6-1 and TRBJ1-1; D gene ambiguous. Trimming removed 1 base at V and 4 bases at J, with 13 bases between. Per germline, CDR1 MNHNS and CDR2 SASEGT. The CDR3 spans 15 residues. The CDR3: CASSEGRAGVTEAFF. The CDR3 nucleotides are TGTGCCAGCAGTGAAGGAAGGGCCGGGGTCACTGAAGCTTTCTTT.

This clone has a handful of counts. The V call is TRBV2, the J call TRBJ1-1; D is unresolved. Germline assignment: CDR1 SNHLY and CDR2 FYNNEI. The CDR3 is made up of 11 amino acids. The germline V and J ends were trimmed by 3 bases and 10 bases, with 9 bases remaining between them. CDR3 nucleotide sequence: TGTGCCAGCAGTGAGCAGGTTGGAGCTTTCTTT. Encoded protein: CASSEQVGAFF.